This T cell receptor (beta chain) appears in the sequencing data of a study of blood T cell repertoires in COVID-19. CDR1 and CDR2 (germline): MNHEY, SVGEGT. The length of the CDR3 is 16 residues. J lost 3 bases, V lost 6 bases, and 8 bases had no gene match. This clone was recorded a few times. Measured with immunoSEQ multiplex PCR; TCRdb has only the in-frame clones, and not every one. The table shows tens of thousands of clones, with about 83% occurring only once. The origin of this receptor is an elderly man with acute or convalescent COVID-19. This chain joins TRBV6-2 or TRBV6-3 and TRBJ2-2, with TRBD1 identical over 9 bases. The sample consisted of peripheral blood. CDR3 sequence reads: CASSSTGGEYTGELFF. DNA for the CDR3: TGTGCCAGCAGCTCCACAGGGGGCGAGTACACCGGGGAGCTGTTTTTT.